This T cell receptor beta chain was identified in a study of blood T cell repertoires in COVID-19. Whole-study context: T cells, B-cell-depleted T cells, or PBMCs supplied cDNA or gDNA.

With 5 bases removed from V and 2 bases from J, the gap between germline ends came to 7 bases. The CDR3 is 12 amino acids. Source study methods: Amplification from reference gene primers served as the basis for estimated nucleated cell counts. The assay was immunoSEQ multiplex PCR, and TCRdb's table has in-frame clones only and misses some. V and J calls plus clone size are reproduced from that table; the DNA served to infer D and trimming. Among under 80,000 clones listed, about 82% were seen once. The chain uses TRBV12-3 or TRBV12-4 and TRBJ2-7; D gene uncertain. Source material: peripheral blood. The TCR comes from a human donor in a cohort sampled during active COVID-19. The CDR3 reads CASSPTPYEQYF. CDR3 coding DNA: TGTGCCAGCAGTCCTACTCCCTACGAGCAGTACTTC.